A selection of T cell receptor beta chains follows, all from one sample in a study of shared clonotypes between healthy human individuals. Repertoires were generated with immunoSEQ multiplex PCR, while TCRdb's copy carries only in-frame clones and drops some. The table records 2 million or so clones, about 95% of them present only once. Sequenced material: naive CD8+ T cells sorted from blood. Receptors were obtained from a man between 18 and 35 years old in good health. Each CDR3 is given with its conserved first and last residue. D genes are given only for firm matches. Some rows mark clone size as missing; the rest say once, few, many or name a class of expanded clone.

d_gene	v_gene	abundance	j_gene	CDR3aa	CDR3nt
.	TRBV10-1	.	TRBJ2-2	CASNSDYGTGELFF	TGCGCCAGCAACAGCGATTATGGCACCGGGGAGCTGTTTTTT
TRBD1	TRBV28	.	TRBJ2-2	CASSPISGTGGFGELFF	TGTGCCAGCAGTCCAATTTCCGGGACAGGGGGCTTCGGGGAGCTGTTTTTT
.	TRBV27	once	TRBJ2-3	CASSWEETDTQYF	TGTGCCAGCAGTTGGGAGGAAACAGATACGCAGTATTTT
.	TRBV10-1	once	TRBJ2-5	CASSESASEGTQYF	TGCGCCAGCAGTGAGTCGGCTAGCGAAGGGACCCAGTACTTC
TRBD1	TRBV2	.	TRBJ1-2	CASSVPRDRGQPYGYTF	TGTGCCAGCAGTGTCCCAAGGGACAGGGGGCAGCCGTACGGCTACACCTTC
.	TRBV13	.	TRBJ2-3	CASSMEGATDTQYF	TGTGCCAGCAGCATGGAGGGGGCAACAGATACGCAGTATTTT
.	TRBV2	.	TRBJ1-2	CATWSQKANYGYTF	TGTGCCACTTGGTCACAGAAAGCTAACTATGGCTACACCTTC
TRBD1	TRBV28	.	TRBJ2-7	CASSFETGSPEQYF	TGTGCCAGCAGTTTTGAGACAGGGAGTCCCGAGCAGTACTTC
.	TRBV27	.	TRBJ2-1	CASSLLGDNYNEQFF	TGTGCCAGCAGTTTATTGGGGGACAACTACAATGAGCAGTTCTTC
.	TRBV4-3	once	TRBJ1-4	CASSQDGYNEKLFF	TGCGCCAGCAGCCAAGACGGGTATAATGAAAAACTGTTTTTT
.	TRBV11-2	.	TRBJ2-6	CASRLGGSGANVLTF	TGTGCCAGCCGCCTAGGGGGCTCTGGGGCCAACGTCCTGACTTTC
.	TRBV25-1	once	TRBJ2-3	CASSVRYSTDTQYF	TGTGCCAGCAGTGTCCGATATAGCACAGATACGCAGTATTTT
TRBD1	TRBV4-2	once	TRBJ1-1	CASSQLRDSTEAFF	TGTGCCAGCAGCCAACTCCGGGACAGTACTGAAGCTTTCTTT
.	TRBV19	.	TRBJ2-3	CASSIWEDTDTQYF	TGTGCCAGTAGTATTTGGGAGGACACAGATACGCAGTATTTT
.	TRBV11-2	.	TRBJ2-7	CASSLGPGYEQYF	TGTGCCAGCAGCTTAGGGCCGGGATACGAGCAGTACTTC
TRBD1	TRBV7-9	.	TRBJ2-1	CASSLSQGADNEQFF	TGTGCCAGCAGCTTATCACAGGGGGCAGATAATGAGCAGTTCTTC
.	TRBV2	.	TRBJ1-2	CATSLSGGEYGYTF	TGTGCCACCTCGTTATCGGGGGGCGAGTATGGCTACACCTTC
TRBD1	TRBV28	.	TRBJ2-7	CASSRLEQGTGVREQYF	TGTGCCAGCAGCCGCCTCGAACAGGGGACAGGGGTACGCGAGCAGTACTTC
.	TRBV7-9	.	TRBJ2-7	CASSLARGRTKSYEQYF	TGTGCCAGCAGCTTAGCCCGCGGACGGACAAAGAGCTACGAGCAGTACTTC
TRBD1	TRBV6-6	.	TRBJ1-1	CASRDRDDTEAFF	TGTGCCAGCAGGGACAGGGATGACACTGAAGCTTTCTTT
.	TRBV5-6	.	TRBJ2-5	CASSLVQDQETQYF	TGTGCCAGCAGCTTGGTACAGGACCAAGAGACCCAGTACTTC
.	TRBV4-1	.	TRBJ2-7	CASSQAVNYEQYF	TGCGCCAGCAGCCAAGCGGTAAACTACGAGCAGTACTTC
.	TRBV10-1	.	TRBJ2-1	CASSESLGALRDEQFF	TGCGCCAGCAGTGAGTCGCTGGGGGCTTTAAGGGATGAGCAGTTCTTC
.	TRBV4-1	.	TRBJ2-7	CASSPRDQSSYEQYF	TGCGCCAGCAGCCCCCGGGACCAGAGCTCCTACGAGCAGTACTTC
TRBD1	TRBV6-5	.	TRBJ1-2	CASSYAGTGYGYTF	TGTGCCAGCAGTTATGCCGGGACAGGCTATGGCTACACCTTC
.	TRBV28	.	TRBJ2-7	CASTIGGGAAYEQYF	TGTGCCAGCACCATTGGTGGGGGGGCAGCCTACGAGCAGTACTTC
TRBD1	TRBV2	.	TRBJ2-7	CASSHGTGAYEQYF	TGTGCCAGCAGTCACGGGACAGGGGCCTACGAGCAGTACTTC
.	TRBV7-9	.	TRBJ1-1	CASSDGDTEAFF	TGTGCCAGCAGCGATGGGGACACTGAAGCTTTCTTT
TRBD2	TRBV2	.	TRBJ2-1	CASSGLAASYNEQFF	TGTGCCAGCAGTGGACTAGCGGCTAGCTACAATGAGCAGTTCTTC
.	TRBV10-2	.	TRBJ2-7	CASGGYEQYF	TGCGCCAGCGGCGGGTACGAGCAGTACTTC
TRBD1	TRBV10-3	once	TRBJ2-7	CAISGPGQGAYEQYF	TGTGCCATCAGTGGACCGGGACAGGGGGCCTACGAGCAGTACTTC
.	TRBV5-4	.	TRBJ2-7	CASSYSKTEQYF	TGTGCCAGCAGTTATAGTAAAACCGAGCAGTACTTC
TRBD1	TRBV11-2	.	TRBJ2-7	CASSLEGTGGPYEQYF	TGTGCCAGCAGCTTAGAGGGGACAGGGGGCCCCTACGAGCAGTACTTC
.	TRBV27	.	TRBJ2-1	CASSSVPWEEQFF	TGTGCCAGCAGTTCAGTGCCGTGGGAAGAGCAGTTCTTC
.	TRBV7-2	.	TRBJ2-1	CASSLVGGYNEQFF	TGTGCCAGCAGCTTAGTCGGGGGCTACAATGAGCAGTTCTTC
TRBD1	TRBV11-1	.	TRBJ2-2	CASSRDRGPGELFF	TGTGCCAGCAGCCGGGACAGGGGGCCCGGGGAGCTGTTTTTT
.	TRBV7-3	.	TRBJ2-7	CASSLNRGYEQYF	TGTGCCAGCAGCTTAAACCGGGGCTACGAGCAGTACTTC
.	TRBV10-3	once	TRBJ2-6	CAISGGRGANVLTF	TGTGCCATCAGCGGGGGGCGTGGGGCCAACGTCCTGACTTTC
TRBD1	TRBV4-1	once	TRBJ1-5	CASSHTGDLYQPQHF	TGCGCCAGCAGCCATACAGGGGACCTATATCAGCCCCAGCATTTT
.	TRBV7-8	.	TRBJ2-7	CASSYETPYEQYF	TGTGCCAGCAGCTATGAGACACCCTACGAGCAGTACTTC
TRBD1	TRBV7-9	.	TRBJ1-2	CASRAGGQDYGYTF	TGTGCCAGCAGAGCCGGGGGACAGGACTATGGCTACACCTTC
.	TRBV7-8	.	TRBJ2-5	CASSLEKTETQYF	TGTGCCAGCAGCTTAGAAAAGACGGAGACCCAGTACTTC
TRBD2	TRBV7-9	.	TRBJ2-4	CASSLTRLAGVGNIQYF	TGTGCCAGCAGCTTGACCCGACTAGCGGGAGTGGGAAACATTCAGTACTTC
.	TRBV28	.	TRBJ1-2	CASSLGGAMHGYTF	TGTGCCAGCAGTCTAGGTGGGGCTATGCATGGCTACACCTTC
.	TRBV10-2	once	TRBJ2-5	CASSESPYTETQYF	TGCGCCAGCAGTGAGTCGCCGTATACGGAGACCCAGTACTTC
.	TRBV9	once	TRBJ1-1	CASSDPDGRYTEAFF	TGTGCCAGCAGCGACCCGGACGGGAGATACACTGAAGCTTTCTTT
.	TRBV7-9	.	TRBJ1-1	CASSSIPVEAFF	TGTGCCAGCAGCTCCATCCCCGTTGAAGCTTTCTTT
TRBD1	TRBV18	.	TRBJ1-1	CASRTGDTEAFF	TGTGCCAGTCGGACAGGGGACACTGAAGCTTTCTTT
TRBD2	TRBV10-3	.	TRBJ2-4	CAISDPLGEGLAKNIQYF	TGTGCCATCAGTGATCCTTTGGGGGAGGGATTAGCCAAAAACATTCAGTACTTC
TRBD2	TRBV28	once	TRBJ2-2	CASSLQAAGILTGELFF	TGTGCCAGCAGTTTACAGGCAGCGGGGATACTCACCGGGGAGCTGTTTTTT